This T cell receptor (beta chain) was sequenced in a study of T cell repertoires in cytomegalovirus infection. Turning to the study itself: Based on public TCR beta signatures, there were indications of CMV infection and of a matching HLA type.

TCRdb used MiXCR to reprocess the reads, holding one entry per CDR3 protein. The data hold some 110,000 distinct CDR3 sequences, with over 9% observed a single time. This clonotype showed up many times. The antigen is unknown. This CDR3 region has 12 residues. Looked up from germline, CDR1 is SGHNT and CDR2 is YENEEA. Trimming left V 4 bases short and J 0 bases short, with 4 bases between. The receptor was isolated from a human donor in good health (CMV status not recorded). Some clones in this sample may be carry-over from other donors' samples. Sequenced input: PBMCs, sequenced either directly or after in vitro stimulation (not recorded which). The chain carries TRBV11-3 and TRBJ2-7, with D unclear. CDR3 sequence reads: CASSSSSYEQYF. CDR3 nucleotides: TGTGCCAGCAGCTCATCCTCCTACGAGCAGTACTTC.